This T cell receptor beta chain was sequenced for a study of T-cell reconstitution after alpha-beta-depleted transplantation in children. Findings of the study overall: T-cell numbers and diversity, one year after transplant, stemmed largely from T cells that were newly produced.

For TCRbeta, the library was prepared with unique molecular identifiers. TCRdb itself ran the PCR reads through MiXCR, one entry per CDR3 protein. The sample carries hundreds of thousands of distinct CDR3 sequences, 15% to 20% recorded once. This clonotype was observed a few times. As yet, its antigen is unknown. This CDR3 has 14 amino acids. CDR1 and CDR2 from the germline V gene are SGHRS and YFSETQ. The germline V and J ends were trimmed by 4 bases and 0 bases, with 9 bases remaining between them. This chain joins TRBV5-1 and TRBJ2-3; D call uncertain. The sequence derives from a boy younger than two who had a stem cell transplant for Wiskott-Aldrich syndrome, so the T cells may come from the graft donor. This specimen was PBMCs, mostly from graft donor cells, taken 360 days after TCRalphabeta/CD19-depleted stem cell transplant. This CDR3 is CASSRYASTDTQYF. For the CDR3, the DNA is TGCGCCAGCAGCCGCTATGCTAGCACAGATACGCAGTATTTT.